Listed below are T cell receptor beta chains from one sample, sequenced in a study of OX40 agonist ivuxolimab in advanced cancers. The assay was immunoSEQ multiplex PCR, and TCRdb's table has in-frame clones only and misses some. The profile shows around 97,000 clones, 70% to 85% of them singletons. The sequencing here drew on CD4+ or CD8+ T cells sorted from blood, taken in a trial of the OX40 agonist ivuxolimab. These receptors were collected from an adult with an advanced solid tumor such as melanoma, head and neck, liver or kidney cancer. Each CDR3 is given with its conserved first and last residue. Fields, in order: D gene, V gene, J gene, CDR3 length, CDR3 protein. D genes are given only for firm matches.

TRBD2	TRBV20-1	TRBJ2-7	10	CTLLAGEQYF
TRBD2	TRBV5-1	TRBJ2-3	15	CASSSGGDRTDTQYF
-	TRBV5-1	TRBJ1-1	15	CASSPGQGQGTEAFF
TRBD2	TRBV4-3	-	16	CASSQVSGGLSYEQYF
TRBD1	TRBV11-2	TRBJ2-5	15	CASSPTGSSGETQYF
-	TRBV21-1	TRBJ2-7	14	CATRDRDGTYEQYF
TRBD1	TRBV18	TRBJ2-2	15	CASTLGQGVTGELFF
-	TRBV19	TRBJ2-7	13	CASSIGGSYEQYF
TRBD1	TRBV19	TRBJ1-6	14	CASRSRQGNSPLHF
-	TRBV14	TRBJ2-1	15	CASSSGGGSYNEQFF
-	TRBV5-1	TRBJ1-1	14	CASSLVPSNTEAFF
-	TRBV19	TRBJ1-4	15	CASSIFPGPGEKLFF
-	TRBV15	TRBJ1-6	12	CATSRDNSPLHF
-	TRBV7-9	TRBJ2-7	12	CASSLQSYEQYF
TRBD1	TRBV29-1	TRBJ2-1	14	CSVEGQGSYNEQFF
-	TRBV27	TRBJ1-3	16	CASSLIPGMKGNTIYF
TRBD2	TRBV9	TRBJ2-1	15	CASSVISGGWNEQFF
TRBD1	TRBV5-1	TRBJ2-7	14	CASSQTGGSLEQYF
-	TRBV7-9	TRBJ1-1	12	CASSFGRDEAFF
-	TRBV11-2	TRBJ1-1	14	CASSLARVNTEAFF
-	TRBV7-2	TRBJ2-3	11	CASSWADTQYF
TRBD1	TRBV13	TRBJ2-7	15	CASSRLGQGAYEQYF
-	TRBV19	TRBJ1-5	14	CASSIGFSNQPQHF